These 23 T cell receptor beta chains came from one sample sequenced in a study of blood T cell repertoires in COVID-19. The method was immunoSEQ multiplex PCR; TCRdb's version includes in-frame clones alone and lacks a portion of them. The sample lists 150,000 to 200,000 clones; roughly four fifths were seen once. The material sequenced was peripheral blood. These receptor sequences come from a woman in her twenties or thirties with acute or convalescent COVID-19.

The CDR3 here is CASSPQGANTGELFF. The CDR3 DNA sequence: TGCGCCAGCAGTCCACAGGGAGCGAACACCGGGGAGCTGTTTTTT. V usage is TRBV10-1 and J usage is TRBJ2-2; a weak D match, TRBD1 (6 bases). The V end lost 5 bases, the J end lost 0 bases, and 10 bases lay between the germline ends. Germline V gene sequence: CDR1 WNHNN, CDR2 SYGVQD (reference sequence). The CDR3 is 15 amino acids.

The rearrangement links TRBV4-2 to TRBJ1-1; 9 bases match TRBD1. V lost 1 base and J lost 5; bases outside the gene matches: 11. The CDR3 totals 17 residues. The germline CDR1 and CDR2 sequences are LGHNA and YNFKEQ. The CDR3 reads CASSQGRWGTGKTEAFF. The CDR3 nucleotides read TGTGCCAGCAGCCAAGGTCGTTGGGGGACAGGGAAAACTGAAGCTTTCTTT.

J is TRBJ2-1 and V is TRBV6-5, with TRBD1 identical over 9 bases. CDR3 length equals 13 residues. Unmatched junction bases numbered 9, after V lost 10 bases and J lost 8 bases. Germline V gives CDR1 MNHEY, CDR2 SVGAGI. The chain's CDR3 is CATRTGVIDEQFF. In DNA, the CDR3 is TGTGCCACCAGGACAGGGGTAATCGATGAGCAGTTCTTC.

The chain is built from TRBV5-4 and TRBJ2-5, with 9 bases aligning to TRBD1. Per the germline V gene, CDR1 is SGHNT and CDR2 is YYREEE (reference sequence). The CDR3 runs 16 residues. V gave up 3 bases and J gave up 5 bases; unmatched junction bases: 11. The CDR3 DNA follows: TGTGCCAGCAGCTACCTACAGGGGGCCAGGGGGGAGACCCAGTACTTC. Translation gives CASSYLQGARGETQYF.

This chain connects TRBV7-2 to TRBJ2-5; TRBD2 might be the D (6 bases). The V and J ends lost 0 bases and 1 base respectively, with 12 bases between them. The germline CDR1 and CDR2 sequences are SGHTA and FQGNSA. CDR3 length: 16 residues. This CDR3 is CASSLAMGLGQETQYF. Here the CDR3 DNA reads TGTGCCAGCAGCTTAGCGATGGGACTTGGCCAAGAGACCCAGTACTTC. The entire variable domain, with the rest obtained from reference TRBV7-2 and TRBJ2-5, is as follows: GAGVSQSPSNKVTEKGKDVELRCDPISGHTALYWYRQSLGQGLEFLIYFQGNSAPDKSGLPSDRFSAERTGGSVSTLTIQRTQQEDSAVYLCASSLAMGLGQETQYFGPGTRLLVL.

V gene TRBV19 combines with J gene TRBJ1-1; D not resolved. The V end lost 6 bases, the J end lost 6 bases, and 17 bases lay between the germline ends. The length of the CDR3 is 14 residues. The germline V gene has CDR1 LNHDA and CDR2 SQIVND (reference sequence). As DNA, the CDR3 is TGTGCCAGTAGACACCTCCGGGAGGAGGCTGAAGCTTTCTTT. This gives the protein CASRHLREEAEAFF.

This clone was observed a few times. The gene calls are TRBV30 and TRBJ1-4, with 7 nucleotides matching TRBD1. After removal of 2 bases from V and 8 bases from J, the junction contained 5 bases not matched to a gene. The CDR3 contains 13 residues. Germline V lookup: CDR1 GTSNPN, CDR2 SVGIG (reference sequence). CDR3: CAWSRDRREKLFF. The CDR3 DNA sequence: TGTGCCTGGAGTCGGGACAGAAGGGAAAAACTGTTTTTT.

The V gene is TRBV19, the J gene TRBJ2-2; a weak D match, TRBD1 (7 bases). The CDR3 runs to 16 residues. V lost 4 bases to trimming and J lost 5 bases, with 17 bases between them. Germline V gives CDR1 LNHDA, CDR2 SQIVND (reference sequence). This chain's CDR3 is CASSNMEGAWTGELFF. DNA of the CDR3: TGTGCCAGTAGTAATATGGAGGGGGCATGGACCGGGGAGCTGTTTTTT.

The DNA for the CDR3 is TGTGCCAGCAGCCCAGAGGTCGGAGGGTCCTATGGCTACACCTTC. Translating it yields CASSPEVGGSYGYTF. The rearrangement links TRBV11-2 to TRBJ1-2; D not resolved. V was shortened by 5 bases and J by 4 bases, with 17 bases between the two germline ends. Germline lookup yields CDR1 SGHAT and CDR2 FQNNGV. CDR3 length: 15 residues.

The V and J genes are TRBV2 and TRBJ1-2, with D uncertain. CDR1 is SNHLY, CDR2 FYNNEI, per germline. This CDR3 is built from 13 residues. The V end was cut by 4 bases, the J end by 4 bases, with 10 bases between. Here the CDR3 reads CASSVRQAYGYTF. DNA of the CDR3: TGTGCCAGCAGTGTGCGACAAGCCTATGGCTACACCTTC.

The chain links TRBV6-4 to TRBJ2-7; TRBD1 matches 9 bases. The CDR3 has 17 residues. With V trimmed by 4 bases and J by 0 bases, 10 bases remained unmatched. CDR1 and CDR2 (germline): MRHNA, SNTAGT. Here the CDR3 reads CASSGPDRGSNSYEQYF. The CDR3 nucleotides are TGTGCCAGCAGTGGTCCCGACAGGGGGTCGAACTCCTACGAGCAGTACTTC.

The chain recombines TRBV5-1 with TRBJ1-1; D is possibly TRBD1 (6 bases). The germline V gene encodes CDR1 SGHRS and CDR2 YFSETQ. V was shortened by 0 bases and J by 0 bases, with 15 bases between the two germline ends. The CDR3 has 17 residues. The CDR3 spells CASSLGRTEGLNTEAFF. For the CDR3, the DNA is TGCGCCAGCAGCTTGGGACGGACAGAGGGGCTGAACACTGAAGCTTTCTTT.

The CDR3 DNA follows: TGCGCCAGCAGCCAAGATATGGGGGGTTCCTACGAGCAGTACTTC. Its translation: CASSQDMGGSYEQYF. V gene TRBV4-3 combines with J gene TRBJ2-7, with a weak D call TRBD2 (6 bases). The CDR3 has 15 residues. V dropped 0 bases and J dropped 1 base, with 10 bases sitting between them. The germline CDR1 and CDR2 sequences are LGHNA and YSLEER.

CDR3 coding DNA: TGTGCCAGCGGGAGAGACATTCAGTACTTC. Amino acids: CASGRDIQYF. The gene calls are TRBV28 and TRBJ2-4, with a tentative D call TRBD2 (5 bases). V lost 8 bases to trimming and J lost 8 bases, with 7 bases between them. This CDR3 comprises 10 residues. Looked up from germline, CDR1 is MDHEN and CDR2 is SYDVKM.

The chain recombines TRBV9 with TRBJ1-4; D is possibly TRBD1 (5 bases). CDR1 is SGDLS, CDR2 YYNGEE, per germline. CDR3 size: 14 residues. Trimming stripped 4 bases from V and 7 bases from J, with 14 bases between. The CDR3 coding sequence is TGTGCCAGCAGCTCCGGCCAAAGGGGTGAAAAACTGTTTTTT. As protein: CASSSGQRGEKLFF. The full variable domain, in which reference TRBV9 and TRBJ1-4 provide the parts outside the CDR3, is DSGVTQTPKHLITATGQRVTLRCSPRSGDLSVYWYQQSLDQGLQFLIQYYNGEERAKGNILERFSAQQFPDLHSELNLSSLELGDSALYFCASSSGQRGEKLFFGSGTQLSVL.

The chain recombines TRBV15 with TRBJ2-5; 7 bases align to TRBD2. The CDR3 is 14 amino acids. With V trimmed by 5 bases and J by 5 bases, 8 bases remained unmatched. CDR1 is LNHNV and CDR2 is YYDKDF in the germline V gene (reference sequence). This CDR3 is CATSRTAGRETQYF. CDR3 nucleotides: TGTGCCACCAGCCGTACAGCGGGAAGGGAGACCCAGTACTTC.

This clone was found once. Mismatch with germline at one junction end may stem from a read error. The J gene is TRBJ2-2, the V gene TRBV7-7, with 9 bases fitting TRBD2. Germline values: CDR1 SSHAT, CDR2 FNYEAQ (reference sequence). CDR3 length: 15 residues. Here the CDR3 reads CASSLREGLTGELFF. In DNA, the CDR3 is TGTGCTAGCAGCTTGCGGGAGGGCCTCACCGGGGAGCTGTTTTTT.

In its sample, this clone was seen a few times. The chain combines TRBV5-1 with TRBJ1-1; 8 nucleotides line up with TRBD1. There are 16 residues in the CDR3. Germline assignment: CDR1 SGHRS and CDR2 YFSETQ. V was pared by 4 bases and J by 5 bases, with 13 bases of the junction left unmatched. The CDR3 bases are TGCGCCAGCAGCCCCTCGGACAGGGTTATTAATACTGAAGCTTTCTTT. It translates to CASSPSDRVINTEAFF.

Details on this clone: The junction and the germline gene differ at one end; a read error may be behind it. V and J are TRBV7-9 and TRBJ2-1, with D possibly being TRBD1 (5 bases). CDR3 length: 14 residues. Germline V gene data show CDR1 as SEHNR and CDR2 as FQNEAQ (reference sequence). The CDR3 bases are TGTGTCAGCAGCTCGACAGAGACCTACAATGAGCAGTTCTTC. Its protein product is CVSSSTETYNEQFF. The full variable domain, in which reference TRBV7-9 and TRBJ2-1 provide the parts outside the CDR3, is DTGVSQNPRHKITKRGQNVTFRCDPISEHNRLYWYRQTLGQGPEFLTYFQNEAQLEKSRLLSDRFSAERPKGSFSTLEIQRTEQGDSAMYLCVSSSTETYNEQFFGPGTRLTVL.

Written as DNA, the CDR3 is TGTGCCAGCGGGAGGCGGGCTACCAATCAGCCCCAGCATTTT. Translation gives CASGRRATNQPQHF. This chain uses TRBV28 with TRBJ1-5, with no clear D. Germline values: CDR1 MDHEN, CDR2 SYDVKM. The V and J ends lost 8 bases and 3 bases respectively, with 14 bases between them. This CDR3 region has 14 residues.

The chain couples TRBV6-1 to TRBJ1-1, with TRBD1 as a possible D gene (5 bases). Germline lookup yields CDR1 MNHNS and CDR2 SASEGT. CDR3 size: 15 residues. Trimming took off 2 bases at V and 4 bases at J, with 14 bases between the two ends. The CDR3 protein is CASSERAEGATEAFF. In nucleotides, the CDR3 is TGTGCCAGCAGTGAAAGGGCAGAAGGGGCCACTGAAGCTTTCTTT.

The chain couples TRBV6-5 to TRBJ1-2, with 10 bases aligning to TRBD1. Germline V gives CDR1 MNHEY, CDR2 SVGAGI. The CDR3 loop spans 15 amino acids. The trim removed 6 bases at V and 4 bases at J, leaving 8 bases unmatched. CDR3 residues: CASRMTGGKVYGYTF. In nucleotides, the CDR3 is TGTGCCAGCAGAATGACAGGGGGCAAAGTCTATGGCTACACCTTC.

This chain connects TRBV23-1 to TRBJ1-2; 9 nucleotides match TRBD1. TRBV23-1 is sorted into the ORF group, with uncertain function. This CDR3 region has 17 residues. V gave up 4 bases and J gave up 4 bases; unmatched junction bases: 13. Here the CDR3 reads CASSRGRDRARLYGYTF. The CDR3 region has the DNA TGCGCCAGCAGTCGAGGCCGGGACAGGGCTCGTCTCTATGGCTACACCTTC.